A single TCR beta chain is shown here with its context. It lacks a known antigen. No base quality information exists; no much larger clone differs at one position. This sample was taken from a study of T-cell memory formation after mild COVID-19 (dated by TCRdb to about 2021). A note on the overall study: Most TCR sequence clusters were specific to one of the two donors. In a couple of donors, T-cell clones that expanded and contracted after mild COVID-19 were followed by sequencing TCRalpha and TCRbeta repertoires longitudinally. Two young, previously healthy adult volunteers, one female and one male, were included in the cohort.

PBMCs were isolated by Ficoll-Paque density gradient centrifugation. The CDR3, from cysteine to phenylalanine, totals 14 residues. Of the read, only the CDR3 DNA is kept; its 42 bases are in frame from base 1. Sequences MNHNY (CDR1) and SVGAGI (CDR2) are obtained from the germline V gene (reference sequence). At the junction V is shortened by 5 bases and J by 0 bases, with 8 bases in between. Data came from an Illumina NovaSeq 6000. Using 5'RACE with constant-segment primers, TCRalpha and TCRbeta cDNA libraries were constructed, with sample barcodes and unique molecular identifiers added in the process. Trizol reagent was used to extract RNA from every sample. Amplification of the libraries took two PCR steps, and the second step added a second sample barcode plus Illumina TruSeq adapters. The libraries were sequenced on an Illumina NovaSeq using 2 x 150 bp paired-end reads. The authors processed their data as follows. Demultiplexing of reads and collapsing into UMI-guided consensus sequences were performed with migec v1.2.7. Using mixcr v2.1.11, UMI consensuses were aligned to TRA and TRB V and J templates and then assembled into clonotypes. A clonotype was counted as expanded or contracted only when both edgeR and NoisET called the clonotype significant, with the noise models trained on biological replicates. edgeR calls used a false discovery rate-adjusted p below 0.01 and a log2 fold-change threshold of 1. As an exploratory analysis of dynamics, max-normalized trajectories of the 1000 most abundant clonotypes were examined by PCA with hierarchical clustering. Separately sequenced CD4+ and CD8+ repertoires were used to assign the CD4 or CD8 phenotype of responding clones. Using fastp trimming at Q25 and MiXCR clonotype assembly, TCRdb reanalyzed the public sequencing data and kept in-frame beta chains. One record per CDR3 amino acid sequence lists the most common genes and DNA. TCRdb's processing, not the study's, gives the V and J calls here. The sample table contains roughly 410,000 distinct CDR3 sequences; only one count was recorded for 24% of them. The ten biggest clones cover 7% to 9.5% of the sample.

Study-wide findings and limitations: Contracting CD4+ clones were located mainly in the CM and EM memory subsets, whereas CD8+ clones were found to be enriched in EMRA. Some responding clones were detected in pre-infection memory, suggesting pre-existing cross-reactive memory T cells joined the SARS-CoV-2 response. Only a couple of mild cases were covered by the study, and larger cohorts that include severe cases with pre-infection samples were considered necessary. Balanced CD4/CD8 phenotypes were observed for clones contracting from day 15 to 85, whereas a bias towards CD4+ was observed for a second wave of clones expanding from day 15 to 37. The second-wave clones that peaked on day 37 were not confirmed to be SARS-CoV-2 specific.

The chain links TRBV6-6 with TRBJ1-3; the D gene is perhaps TRBD1, on 5 matching bases. This clonotype originated in an adult woman who had mild COVID-19 (a few samples of this study predate the infection). The sample titles of this study are shuffled in the database, so cell type and time point are left out; the donor was told from shared clones. Sequencing was carried out using PBMCs or a T cell subset sorted from them (not recorded which). Read as DNA, the sequence is TGTGCCAGCAGTCGGGGGGGCTCTGGAAACACCATATATTTT. Translated, it reads CASSRGGSGNTIYF.